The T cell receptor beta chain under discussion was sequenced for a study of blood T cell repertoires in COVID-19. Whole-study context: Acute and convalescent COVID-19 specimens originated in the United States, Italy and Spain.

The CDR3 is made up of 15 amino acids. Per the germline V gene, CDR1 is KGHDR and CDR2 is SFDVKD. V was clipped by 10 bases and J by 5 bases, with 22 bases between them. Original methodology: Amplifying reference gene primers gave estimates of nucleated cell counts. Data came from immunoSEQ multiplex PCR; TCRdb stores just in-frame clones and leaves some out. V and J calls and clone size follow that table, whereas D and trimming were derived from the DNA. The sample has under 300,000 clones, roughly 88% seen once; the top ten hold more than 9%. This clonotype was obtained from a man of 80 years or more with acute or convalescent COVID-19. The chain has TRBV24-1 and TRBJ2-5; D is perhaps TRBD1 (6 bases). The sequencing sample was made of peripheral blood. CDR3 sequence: CATSRQGGGRETQYF. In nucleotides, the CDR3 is TGTGCCACTTCGCGCCAAGGGGGTGGCCGGGAGACCCAGTACTTC.